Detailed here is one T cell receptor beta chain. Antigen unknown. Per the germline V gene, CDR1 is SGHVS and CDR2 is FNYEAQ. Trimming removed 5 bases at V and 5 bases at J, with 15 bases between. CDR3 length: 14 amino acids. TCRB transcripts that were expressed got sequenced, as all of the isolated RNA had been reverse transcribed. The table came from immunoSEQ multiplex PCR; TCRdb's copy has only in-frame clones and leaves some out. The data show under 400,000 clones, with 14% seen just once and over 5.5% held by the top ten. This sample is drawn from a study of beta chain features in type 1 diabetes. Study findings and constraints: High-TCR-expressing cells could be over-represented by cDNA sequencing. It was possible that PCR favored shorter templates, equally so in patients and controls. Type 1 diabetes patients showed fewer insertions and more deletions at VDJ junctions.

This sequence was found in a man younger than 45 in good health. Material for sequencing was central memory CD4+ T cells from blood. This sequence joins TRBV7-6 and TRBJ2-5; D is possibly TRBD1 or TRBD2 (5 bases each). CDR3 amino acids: CASSLQTKGETQYF. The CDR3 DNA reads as TGTGCCAGCAGCCTCCAGACTAAGGGGGAGACCCAGTACTTC.